Each of the 12 T cell receptor beta chains below was sequenced from the same sample in a study of CD8+CD57+ T cells in acquired aplastic anemia (dated by TCRdb to about 2018). Patients chosen for sequencing had shown expansion of CD8+CD57+ cells by flow cytometry. TCRdb names Illumina HiSeq 2000 as the instrument used. Profiling of TCR beta VDJ combinations and CDR3 sequences used genomic DNA as the template. The public reads were run again by TCRdb, first through fastp at Q25 and then through MiXCR, and only productive beta chains were kept. Each CDR3 protein gets just one entry, which takes the most common genes and DNA from the rows behind it. The sample data list 260,000 or so distinct CDR3 sequences, and approximately 79% of these were observed just once. Jointly, the top ten make up approximately 40% of the sample. The sample taken for sequencing was sorted CD4+, CD8+, or CD8+CD57+ T cells (not recorded which) from PBMCs. The receptors stem from a human donor with aplastic anemia.

The gene calls are TRBV5-1 and TRBJ2-7; 9 bases map to TRBD2. CDR1 SGHRS and CDR2 YFSETQ come from the germline V gene. The CDR3 sequence is 15 residues long. CDR3 amino acids: CPAAWGREGGYEQYV. CDR3 nucleotides: TGTCCAGCAGCTTGGGGGCGGGAGGGCGGCTACGAGCAGTACGTC.

The genes are TRBV9 and TRBJ2-2; TRBD1 is a possible D gene (6 bases). The J call may be wrong; the DNA end is better matched by TRBJ2-1. The CDR3 spans 12 residues. CDR1 and CDR2 (germline): SGDLS, YYNGEE. This CDR3 is CASSVAGDIQFF. In DNA, the CDR3 is TGTGCCAGCAGCGTAGCAGGGGACATTCAGTTCTTC.

This chain joins TRBV11-2 and TRBJ2-3, with 13 bases that match TRBD2. The V segment lost 5 bases and the J segment 3 bases; nucleotides outside the gene matches: 8. The CDR3 covers 17 residues. Germline V gene sequence: CDR1 SGHAT, CDR2 FQNNGV. This CDR3 reads CASSAPGGLAGTDTQYF. CDR3 bases: TGTGCCAGCAGCGCACCAGGGGGACTAGCGGGAACAGATACGCAGTATTTT.

Concerning this clonotype itself: The junction shows a germline mismatch at one end, possibly a read error. V is TRBV15 and J is TRBJ1-5, with D perhaps matching TRBD1 (5 bases). The CDR3 consists of 14 residues. Looked up from germline, CDR1 is LNHNV and CDR2 is YYDKDF (reference sequence). DNA for the CDR3: TGTGCCACCAGCGGCCGGGGCCTAGCCCAGCACCAGCACTTC. Amino acid sequence: CATSGRGLAQHQHF.

The rearrangement links TRBV5-5 to TRBJ1-2; D gene unclear. The CDR3 runs 16 residues. Germline CDR1 reads SGHKS; CDR2 reads YYEKEE (reference sequence). The V gene lost 2 bases and the J gene lost 5 bases, with 19 bases spanning the gap. The CDR3 DNA sequence: TGTGCCAGCAGCTTAGATATAAACGGGCTCGTATATGGCTACACCTTC. Translated: CASSLDINGLVYGYTF.

As to this clonotype: A much larger clone differs by one base, so this may be a read error. V and J are TRBV7-9 and TRBJ1-2; TRBD1 is a possible D gene (6 bases). The CDR3 runs to 14 residues. Germline CDR1 reads SEHNR; CDR2 reads FQNEAQ (reference sequence). CDR3 in amino acids: CASSFQSSGGGDEF. CDR3 in DNA: TGTGCCAGCAGCTTTCAAAGTAGCGGGGGGGGCGATGAGTTC.

As regards this clonotype: The junction differs from germline at one of its ends, possibly a read error. This rearrangement joins TRBV7-8 to TRBJ1-5; D gene ambiguous. Germline CDR1 is SGHVS and CDR2 is FQNEAQ. The CDR3 extends over 16 amino acids. The CDR3 region has the DNA TGTGCCAGCAGCTTAGCGGGAGGGCCCGGTACGCAGCACCAGCATTTT. The encoded protein is CASSLAGGPGTQHQHF.

This clonotype has a handful of counts. The chain joins TRBV15 to TRBJ2-7; tentatively, D is TRBD1 (5 bases). V was pared by 3 bases and J by 3 bases, with 12 bases between. Germline V gene sequence: CDR1 LNHNV, CDR2 YYDKDF (reference sequence). The CDR3 has 14 residues. The CDR3, as DNA: TGTGCCACCAGCAGGGCTACAGGAAACTACGAGCAGTACGTC. This codes for CATSRATGNYEQYV.

This chain links TRBV7-9 with TRBJ2-5; weak D call: TRBD2 (6 bases). There are 15 residues in the CDR3. CDR1 and CDR2 from the germline V gene are SEHNR and FQNEAQ (reference sequence). The V and J ends lost 0 bases and 11 bases respectively, with 19 bases between them. CDR3 sequence (DNA): TGTGCCAGCAGCTTAGCCAAAAGGACAAAGGGGACTCAGTACTTC. The encoded protein is CASSLAKRTKGTQYF.

The gene calls are TRBV7-8 and TRBJ2-7; possibly TRBD2 for D (6 bases). The CDR3 runs 15 residues. Per the germline V gene, CDR1 is SGHVS and CDR2 is FQNEAQ. The CDR3 sequence is CASSLKGGAATQHYV. CDR3 nucleotide sequence: TGCGCCAGCAGCTTAAAGGGAGGAGCCGCTACGCAGCATTACGTC.

The V and J genes are TRBV7-9 and TRBJ2-1; D possibly corresponds to TRBD2 (7 bases). V lost 5 bases and J lost 12, with 26 bases in between. The V gene's germline CDR1 is SEHNR and CDR2 FQNEAQ (reference sequence). CDR3 size: 16 residues. CDR3 in amino acids: CASSPQTGGGSDTQFF. The CDR3 DNA sequence: TGTGCCAGCAGCCCCCAAACAGGCGGGGGCAGCGATACGCAGTTCTTC.

A word on this clonotype: A junction end diverges from the germline sequence, so it may reflect a read error. V gene TRBV2 combines with J gene TRBJ1-2; D is unclear. Germline V gene lookup returns CDR1 SNHLY and CDR2 FYNNEI. This CDR3 is built from 13 residues. The CDR3 region has the DNA TGCGCCAGCGGCGACGGGGTTGCAGGTGGGCACAATTTT. It is translated as CASGDGVAGGHNF.